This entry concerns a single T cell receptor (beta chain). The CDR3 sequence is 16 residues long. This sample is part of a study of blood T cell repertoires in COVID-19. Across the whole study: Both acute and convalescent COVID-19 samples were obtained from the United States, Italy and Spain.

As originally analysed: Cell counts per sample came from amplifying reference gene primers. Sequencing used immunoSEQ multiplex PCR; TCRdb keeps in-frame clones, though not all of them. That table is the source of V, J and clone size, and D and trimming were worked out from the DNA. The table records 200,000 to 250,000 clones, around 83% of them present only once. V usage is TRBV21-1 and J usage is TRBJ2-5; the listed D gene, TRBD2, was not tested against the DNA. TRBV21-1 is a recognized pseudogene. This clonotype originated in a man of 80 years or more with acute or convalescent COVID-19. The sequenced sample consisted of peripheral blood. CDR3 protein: CASSKAKRARVETQYF. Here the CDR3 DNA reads TGTGCCAGCAGCAAAGCCAAGCGGGCCCGGGTCGAGACCCAGTACTTC.